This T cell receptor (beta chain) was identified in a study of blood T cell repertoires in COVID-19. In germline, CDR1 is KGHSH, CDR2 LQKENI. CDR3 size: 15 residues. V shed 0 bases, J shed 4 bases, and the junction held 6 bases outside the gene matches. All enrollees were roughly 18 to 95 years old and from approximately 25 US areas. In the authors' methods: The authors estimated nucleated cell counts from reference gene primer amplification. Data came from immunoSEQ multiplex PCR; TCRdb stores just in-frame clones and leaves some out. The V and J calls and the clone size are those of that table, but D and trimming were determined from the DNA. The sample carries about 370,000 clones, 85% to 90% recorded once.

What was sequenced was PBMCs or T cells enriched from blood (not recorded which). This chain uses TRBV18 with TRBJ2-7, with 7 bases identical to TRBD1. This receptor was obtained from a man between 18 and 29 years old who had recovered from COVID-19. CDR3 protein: CASSPPNGRGYEQYF. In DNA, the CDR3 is TGTGCCAGCTCACCACCAAATGGCAGGGGGTACGAGCAGTACTTC. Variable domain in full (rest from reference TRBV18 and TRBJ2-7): NAGVMQNPRHLVRRRGQEARLRCSPMKGHSHVYWYRQLPEEGLKFMVYLQKENIIDESGMPKERFSAEFPKEGPSILRIQQVVRGDSAAYFCASSPPNGRGYEQYFGPGTRLTVT.